The TCR beta chain described here comes from a study of blood T cell repertoires in COVID-19. The CDR3 spans 15 residues. Germline V gene sequence: CDR1 SGHRS, CDR2 YFSETQ. With V trimmed by 1 base and J by 7 bases, 5 bases remained unmatched. Enrolled through a virtual design, the participants were between roughly 18 and 100 years of age and came from some 25 US areas. For recovered donors of Cohort 3, there were two negative PCRs, clearance, or symptom resolution. Some clones are missing from TCRdb's copy, which holds only in-frame ones; the method was immunoSEQ multiplex PCR. The top ten clones hold just over 3% of a sample with tens of thousands of clones, around 83% of them seen once.

The V call is TRBV5-1, the J call TRBJ1-2, with 12 bases lining up with TRBD1. Sequenced: PBMCs or T cells enriched from blood (not recorded which). This TCR derives from a woman aged 45-65 years who had recovered from COVID-19. The CDR3 here is CASSLSGQGAGGYTF. CDR3 bases: TGCGCCAGCAGCTTGTCGGGACAGGGGGCCGGTGGCTACACCTTC. The variable domain in full, with the rest retrieved from reference TRBV5-1 and TRBJ1-2, is KAGVTQTPRYLIKTRGQQVTLSCSPISGHRSVSWYQQTPGQGLQFLFEYFSETQRNKGNFPGRFSGRQFSNSRSEMNVSTLELGDSALYLCASSLSGQGAGGYTFGSGTRLTVV.